A single sample gave rise to the 18 T cell receptor beta chains below, sequenced in a study of T cell responses to AZD1222 COVID-19 vaccine. Repertoires were generated with immunoSEQ multiplex PCR, while TCRdb's copy carries only in-frame clones and drops some. The sample includes around 110,000 clones, roughly 88% of them seen just once. Sequences were derived from peripheral blood, sampled on day 0 of MenACWY control vaccination. The receptors shown here come from an adult in good health.

The rearrangement uses TRBV5-1 and TRBJ2-7; 11 nucleotides agree with TRBD1. Unmatched junction bases numbered 4, after V lost 5 bases and J lost 3 bases. Germline CDR1 reads SGHRS; CDR2 reads YFSETQ. The CDR3 totals 14 residues. The CDR3 DNA sequence: TGCGCCAGCAGGTTTGGGACAGGGGGCTACGAGCAGTACTTC. It yields the protein CASRFGTGGYEQYF.

The V call is TRBV29-1, the J call TRBJ2-3, with D unclear. This CDR3 region has 13 residues. Trimming stripped 7 bases from V and 0 bases from J, with 11 bases between. Looked up from germline, CDR1 is SQVTM and CDR2 is ANQGSEA. The CDR3 DNA is TGCAGCGCTCGGACCTTTAGCACAGATACGCAGTATTTT. This gives the protein CSARTFSTDTQYF.

The genes are TRBV19 and TRBJ1-6; no definite D call. CDR1 is LNHDA, CDR2 SQIVND, per germline (reference sequence). Trimming took off 2 bases at V and 8 bases at J, with 7 bases between the two ends. The CDR3 covers 13 residues. CDR3 DNA: TGTGCCAGTAGTATATCCCGGGATTCACCCCTCCACTTT. This translates into CASSISRDSPLHF.

The rearrangement uses TRBV25-1 and TRBJ1-6; D unresolved. In germline, CDR1 is MGHDK, CDR2 SYGVNS. The V end was cut by 3 bases, the J end by 2 bases, with 14 bases between. The CDR3 totals 17 residues. The CDR3 region has the DNA TGTGCCAGCAGTGACCCCACGAGGGCCACCTATAATTCACCCCTCCACTTT. It encodes CASSDPTRATYNSPLHF.

The J gene is TRBJ2-7, the V gene TRBV29-1; 9 bases are shared with TRBD1. Germline CDR1 and CDR2: SQVTM and ANQGSEA. This CDR3 has 15 amino acids. J lost 4 bases, V lost 4 bases, and 11 bases had no gene match. The CDR3 region has the DNA TGCAGCGTTGCTGGACGGACAGGGGCCCCGTACGAGCAGTACTTC. Its translation is CSVAGRTGAPYEQYF.

The chain uses TRBV28 and TRBJ2-7; D is possibly TRBD1 or TRBD2 (6 bases each). The CDR3 totals 14 residues. Trimming stripped 3 bases from V and 7 bases from J, with 16 bases between. Germline V gene lookup returns CDR1 MDHEN and CDR2 SYDVKM. The CDR3 sequence: CASSLGGPTREQYF. In DNA, the CDR3 is TGTGCCAGCAGTTTGGGGGGCCCTACTCGGGAGCAGTACTTC.

CDR3 nucleotides: TGTGCCAGCAGCCAAGATAGGACTAGCGGGTACAATGAGCAGTTCTTC. This translates into CASSQDRTSGYNEQFF. The rearrangement joins TRBV3-1 (or the pseudogene TRBV3-2) to TRBJ2-1, with 11 bases that match TRBD2. The CDR3 has 16 residues. V trimming: 0 bases; J trimming: 4 bases; junction bases outside the gene matches: 2. The germline V gene encodes CDR1 LGHDT and CDR2 YNNKEL (reference sequence).

The count of this clone is one. The genes are TRBV27 and TRBJ2-1; TRBD1 agrees at 7 bases. The germline gives CDR1 MNHEY, CDR2 SMNVEV (reference sequence). The CDR3 spans 17 residues. V lost 4 bases, J lost 2 bases, and 11 bases stayed unmatched. The CDR3 nucleotides read TGTGCCAGCAGTTGGCGTAAGACAGGGAGTACCTACAATGAGCAGTTCTTC. Translating gives CASSWRKTGSTYNEQFF.

V is TRBV5-1 and J is TRBJ2-5, with 8 positions matching TRBD1. From germline, CDR1 is SGHRS and CDR2 YFSETQ. The CDR3 is made up of 14 amino acids. Losses at the gene ends were 0 bases for V and 5 bases for J; bases not matched to a gene: 3. Here the CDR3 reads CASSLGTGYETQYF. The CDR3 DNA follows: TGCGCCAGCAGCTTGGGGACAGGGTATGAGACCCAGTACTTC.

The rearrangement links TRBV11-2 to TRBJ2-1; the D gene could be TRBD1 or TRBD2 (5 bases each). In germline, CDR1 is SGHAT, CDR2 FQNNGV. The CDR3 length is 19 residues. V gave up 1 base and J gave up 0 bases, with 19 bases separating them. CDR3 DNA: TGTGCCAGCAGCTTAGCCGACGGACCGGGACGGTACTCCTACAATGAGCAGTTCTTC. Its translation: CASSLADGPGRYSYNEQFF.

This chain links TRBV3-1 (or the pseudogene TRBV3-2) with TRBJ1-1, with a possible D match to TRBD1 (5 bases). Trimming removed 6 bases at V and 1 base at J, with 15 bases between. The germline gives CDR1 LGHDT, CDR2 YNNKEL (reference sequence). There are 15 residues in the CDR3. The CDR3 loop reads CASSHAFQGNTEAFF. CDR3 nucleotide sequence: TGTGCCAGCAGTCATGCGTTTCAGGGGAACACTGAAGCTTTCTTT.

Only one count was recorded for this clone. The V and J genes are TRBV7-8 and TRBJ2-2; 9 bases fit TRBD1. Trimming removed 5 bases from V and 2 bases from J; junction bases left unmatched: 9. Germline V gene data show CDR1 as SGHVS and CDR2 as FQNEAQ. CDR3 length: 17 amino acids. The chain's CDR3 is CASSRHRDRDNTGELFF. DNA of the CDR3: TGTGCCAGCAGCCGACACCGGGACAGGGATAACACCGGGGAGCTGTTTTTT.

V usage is TRBV24-1 and J usage is TRBJ2-3; 8 bases fit TRBD2. J gave up 5 bases and V 3 bases, and 6 bases lay outside the gene matches. Germline V gene sequence: CDR1 KGHDR, CDR2 SFDVKD. The CDR3 contains 15 residues. The CDR3 loop reads CATSDTGGQGDTQYF. The CDR3 DNA follows: TGTGCCACCAGTGATACGGGGGGGCAGGGAGATACGCAGTATTTT.

The CDR3 here is CASSLWNSLNTEAFF. As DNA, the CDR3 is TGTGCCAGCAGCTTGTGGAACAGCCTGAACACTGAAGCTTTCTTT. V is TRBV5-4 and J is TRBJ1-1, with D unresolved. Germline-derived CDR1 and CDR2 are SGHNT and YYREEE (reference sequence). The germline V and J ends were trimmed by 1 base and 0 bases, with 10 bases remaining between them. The CDR3 is made up of 15 amino acids. Variable domain in full (rest from reference TRBV5-4 and TRBJ1-1): ETGVTQSPTHLIKTRGQQVTLRCSSQSGHNTVSWYQQALGQGPQFIFQYYREEENGRGNFPPRFSGLQFPNYSSELNVNALELDDSALYLCASSLWNSLNTEAFFGQGTRLTVV.

This clone was seen a few times. The rearrangement uses TRBV4-3 and TRBJ1-6; TRBD1 matches at 7 bases. Trimming cost V 4 bases and J 6 bases; bases outside gene matches: 3. Germline V gene sequence: CDR1 LGHNA, CDR2 YSLEER. CDR3 length equals 14 residues. This CDR3 is CASSLGQSNSPLHF. As DNA, the CDR3 is TGCGCCAGCAGCCTGGGACAGAGTAATTCACCCCTCCACTTT.

This rearrangement joins TRBV28 to TRBJ2-1; no clear D. Germline-derived CDR1 and CDR2 are MDHEN and SYDVKM. V lost 7 bases and J 2 bases, leaving 18 bases between the germline ends. The CDR3 spans 16 residues. This chain's CDR3 is CASNGARSSAYNEQFF. CDR3 in DNA: TGTGCCAGCAACGGAGCCCGATCGAGCGCCTACAATGAGCAGTTCTTC. Using reference TRBV28 and TRBJ2-1 for the parts outside the CDR3, the full variable domain is DVKVTQSSRYLVKRTGEKVFLECVQDMDHENMFWYRQDPGLGLRLIYFSYDVKMKEKGDIPEGYSVSREKKERFSLILESASTNQTSMYLCASNGARSSAYNEQFFGPGTRLTVL.

This clone was seen more than once but under ten times. The rearrangement links TRBV15 to TRBJ2-1; TRBD1 matches at 9 bases. The CDR3 totals 16 residues. Germline values: CDR1 LNHNV, CDR2 YYDKDF (reference sequence). Unmatched junction bases numbered 3, after V lost 0 bases and J lost 3 bases. The CDR3 sequence: CATSRDMGQGYNEQFF. CDR3 sequence (DNA): TGTGCCACCAGCAGAGATATGGGACAGGGCTACAATGAGCAGTTCTTC. The whole variable domain, remainder taken from reference TRBV15 and TRBJ2-1, is DAMVIQNPRYQVTQFGKPVTLSCSQTLNHNVMYWYQQKSSQAPKLLFHYYDKDFNNEADTPDNFQSRRPNTSFCFLDIRSPGLGDTAMYLCATSRDMGQGYNEQFFGPGTRLTVL.

CDR3 protein: CASSPSRDGRGRDGYTF. The CDR3 DNA reads TGTGCCAGCTCACCTTCCCGCGACGGCAGGGGGCGCGATGGCTACACCTTC. The gene calls are TRBV18 and TRBJ1-2; 8 bases are shared with TRBD1. This CDR3 region has 17 residues. V was clipped by 3 bases and J by 6 bases; unmatched bases: 15. Germline assignment: CDR1 KGHSH and CDR2 LQKENI.